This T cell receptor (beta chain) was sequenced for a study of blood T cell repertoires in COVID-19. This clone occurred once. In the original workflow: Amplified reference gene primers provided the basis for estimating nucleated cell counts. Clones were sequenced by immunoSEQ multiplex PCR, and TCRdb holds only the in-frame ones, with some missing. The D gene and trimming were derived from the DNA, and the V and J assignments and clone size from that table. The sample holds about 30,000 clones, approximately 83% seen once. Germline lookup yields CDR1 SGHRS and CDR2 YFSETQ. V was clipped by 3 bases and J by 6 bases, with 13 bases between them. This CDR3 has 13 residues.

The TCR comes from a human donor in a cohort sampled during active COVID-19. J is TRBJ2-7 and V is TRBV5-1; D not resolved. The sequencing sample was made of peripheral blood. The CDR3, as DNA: TGCGCCAGCAGCTCTTACAGCACCCCCGAGCAGTACTTC. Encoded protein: CASSSYSTPEQYF.